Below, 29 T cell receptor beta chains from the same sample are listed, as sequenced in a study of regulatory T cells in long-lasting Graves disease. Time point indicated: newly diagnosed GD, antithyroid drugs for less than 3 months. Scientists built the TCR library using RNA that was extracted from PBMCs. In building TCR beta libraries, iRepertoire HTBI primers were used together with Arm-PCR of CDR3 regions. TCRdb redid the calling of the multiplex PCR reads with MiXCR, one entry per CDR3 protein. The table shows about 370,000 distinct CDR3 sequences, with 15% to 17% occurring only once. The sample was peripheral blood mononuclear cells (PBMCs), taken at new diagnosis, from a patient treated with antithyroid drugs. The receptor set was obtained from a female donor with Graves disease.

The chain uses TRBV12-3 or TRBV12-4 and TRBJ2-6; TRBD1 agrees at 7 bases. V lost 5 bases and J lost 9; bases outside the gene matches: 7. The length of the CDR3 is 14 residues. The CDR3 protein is CASSPRNRGNVLTF. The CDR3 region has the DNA TGTGCCAGCAGTCCTCGTAACAGGGGCAACGTCCTGACTTTC.

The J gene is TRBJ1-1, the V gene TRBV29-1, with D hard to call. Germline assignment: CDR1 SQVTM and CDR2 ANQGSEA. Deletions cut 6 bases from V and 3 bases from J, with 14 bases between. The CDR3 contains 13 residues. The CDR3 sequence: CSVKAWRDTEAFF. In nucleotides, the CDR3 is TGCAGCGTAAAGGCGTGGAGGGACACTGAAGCTTTCTTT.

CDR3 residues: CASSIGLSGANVLTF. The CDR3 DNA sequence: TGCGCCAGCAGCATAGGACTGTCCGGGGCCAACGTCCTGACTTTC. V is TRBV5-1 and J is TRBJ2-6; D might be TRBD2 (5 bases). CDR3 length equals 15 residues. Trimming took off 4 bases at V and 4 bases at J, with 12 bases between the two ends. From germline, CDR1 is SGHRS and CDR2 YFSETQ.

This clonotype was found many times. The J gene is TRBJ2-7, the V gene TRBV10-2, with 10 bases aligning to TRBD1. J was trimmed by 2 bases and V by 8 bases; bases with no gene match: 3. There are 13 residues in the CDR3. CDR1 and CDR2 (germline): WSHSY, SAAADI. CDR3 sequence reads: CASYGTGAYEQYF. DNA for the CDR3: TGCGCCAGCTATGGGACAGGGGCCTACGAGCAGTACTTC.

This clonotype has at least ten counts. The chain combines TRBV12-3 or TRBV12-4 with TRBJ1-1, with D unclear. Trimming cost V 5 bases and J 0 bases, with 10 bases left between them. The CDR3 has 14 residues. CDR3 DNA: TGTGCCAGCAGTCCAGGACGGATGAACACTGAAGCTTTCTTT. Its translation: CASSPGRMNTEAFF.

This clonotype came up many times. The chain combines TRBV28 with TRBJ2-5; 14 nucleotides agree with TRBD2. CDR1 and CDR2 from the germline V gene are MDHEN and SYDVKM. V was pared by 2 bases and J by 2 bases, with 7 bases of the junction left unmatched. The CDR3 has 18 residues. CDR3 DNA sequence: TGTGCCAGCAGTTTAAAGGGACTAGCGGGGGCCCTACAAGAGACCCAGTACTTC. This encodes CASSLKGLAGALQETQYF.

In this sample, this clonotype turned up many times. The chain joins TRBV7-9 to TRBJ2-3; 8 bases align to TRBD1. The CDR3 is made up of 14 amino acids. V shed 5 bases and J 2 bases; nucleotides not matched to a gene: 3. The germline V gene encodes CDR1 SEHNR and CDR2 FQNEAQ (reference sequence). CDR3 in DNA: TGTGCCAGCAGCAGACAGGGGAACACAGATACGCAGTATTTT. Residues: CASSRQGNTDTQYF.

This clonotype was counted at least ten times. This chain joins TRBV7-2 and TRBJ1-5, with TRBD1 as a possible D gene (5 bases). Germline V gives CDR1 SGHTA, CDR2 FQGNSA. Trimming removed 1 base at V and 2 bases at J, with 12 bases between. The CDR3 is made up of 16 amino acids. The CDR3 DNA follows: TGTGCCAGCAGCTTAGTGGGGGGTTACGGCAATCAGCCCCAGCATTTT. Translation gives CASSLVGGYGNQPQHF.

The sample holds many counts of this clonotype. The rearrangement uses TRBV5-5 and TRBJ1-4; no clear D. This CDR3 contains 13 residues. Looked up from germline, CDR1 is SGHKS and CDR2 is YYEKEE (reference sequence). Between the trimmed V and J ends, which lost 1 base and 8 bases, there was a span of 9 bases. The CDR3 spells CASSLPTREKLFF. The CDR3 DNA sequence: TGTGCCAGCAGCTTGCCTACCCGAGAAAAACTGTTTTTT.

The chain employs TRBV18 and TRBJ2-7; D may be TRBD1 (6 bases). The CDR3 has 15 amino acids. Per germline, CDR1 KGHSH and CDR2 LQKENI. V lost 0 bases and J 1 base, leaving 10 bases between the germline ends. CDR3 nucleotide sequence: TGTGCCAGCTCACCACCGTGGCAGGGGTCCTACGAGCAGTACTTC. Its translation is CASSPPWQGSYEQYF.

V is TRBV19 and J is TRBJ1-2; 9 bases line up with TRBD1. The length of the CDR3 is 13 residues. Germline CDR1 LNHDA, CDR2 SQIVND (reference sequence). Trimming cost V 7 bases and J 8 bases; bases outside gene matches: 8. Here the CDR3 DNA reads TGTGCCAGTACCGCAAACAGGGGGCAGGGCTACACCTTC. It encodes CASTANRGQGYTF.

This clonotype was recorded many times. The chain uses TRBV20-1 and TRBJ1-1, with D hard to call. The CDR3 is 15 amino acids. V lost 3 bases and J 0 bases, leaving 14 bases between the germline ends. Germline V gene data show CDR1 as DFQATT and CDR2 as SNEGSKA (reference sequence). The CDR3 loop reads CSASLNRALNTEAFF. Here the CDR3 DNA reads TGCAGTGCTAGTCTCAATCGGGCATTGAACACTGAAGCTTTCTTT.

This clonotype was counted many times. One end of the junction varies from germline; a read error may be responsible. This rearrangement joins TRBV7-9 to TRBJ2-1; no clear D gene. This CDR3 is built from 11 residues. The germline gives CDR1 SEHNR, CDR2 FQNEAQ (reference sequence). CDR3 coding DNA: TGCGCCAGCAGCCTCAACTATGAGCAGTTCTTC. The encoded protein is CASSLNYEQFF.

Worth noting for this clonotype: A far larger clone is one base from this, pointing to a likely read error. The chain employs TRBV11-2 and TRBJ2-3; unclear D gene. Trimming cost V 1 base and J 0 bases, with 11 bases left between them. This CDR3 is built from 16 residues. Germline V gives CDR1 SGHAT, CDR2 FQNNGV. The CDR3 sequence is CASSLVRFGSTDTQYF. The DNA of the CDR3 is TGTGCCAGCAGCTTAGTCCGGTTTGGCAGCACAGATACGCAGTATTTT.

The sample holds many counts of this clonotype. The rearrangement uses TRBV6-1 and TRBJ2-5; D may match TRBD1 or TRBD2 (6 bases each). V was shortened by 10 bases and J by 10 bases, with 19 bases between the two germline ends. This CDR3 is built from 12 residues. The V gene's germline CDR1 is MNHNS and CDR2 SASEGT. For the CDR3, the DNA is TGTGCCACATTCGGGGGCCTCTTTGACCAGTACTTC. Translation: CATFGGLFDQYF.

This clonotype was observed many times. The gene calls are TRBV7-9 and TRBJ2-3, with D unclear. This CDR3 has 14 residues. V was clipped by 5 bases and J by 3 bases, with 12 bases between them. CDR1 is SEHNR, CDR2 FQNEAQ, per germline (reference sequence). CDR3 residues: CASSTPYRTDTQYF. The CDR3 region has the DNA TGTGCCAGCAGCACCCCCTACCGGACAGATACGCAGTATTTT. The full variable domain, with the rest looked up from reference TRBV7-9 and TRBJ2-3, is DTGVSQNPRHKITKRGQNVTFRCDPISEHNRLYWYRQTLGQGPEFLTYFQNEAQLEKSRLLSDRFSAERPKGSFSTLEIQRTEQGDSAMYLCASSTPYRTDTQYFGPGTRLTVL.

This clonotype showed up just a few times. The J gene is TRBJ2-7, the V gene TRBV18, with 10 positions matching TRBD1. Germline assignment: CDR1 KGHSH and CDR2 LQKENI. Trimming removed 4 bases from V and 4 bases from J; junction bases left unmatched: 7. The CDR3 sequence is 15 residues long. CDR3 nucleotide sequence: TGTGCCAGCTCACAGCCCGGACAGGGGGGGTACGAGCAGTACTTC. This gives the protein CASSQPGQGGYEQYF.

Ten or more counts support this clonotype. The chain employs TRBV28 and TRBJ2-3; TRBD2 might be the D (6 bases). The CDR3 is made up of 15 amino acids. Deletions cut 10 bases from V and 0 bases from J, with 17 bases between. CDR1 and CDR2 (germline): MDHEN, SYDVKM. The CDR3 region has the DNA TGTGCCACCTCCCGTAGCGGCTCTAGCACAGATACGCAGTATTTT. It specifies CATSRSGSSTDTQYF.

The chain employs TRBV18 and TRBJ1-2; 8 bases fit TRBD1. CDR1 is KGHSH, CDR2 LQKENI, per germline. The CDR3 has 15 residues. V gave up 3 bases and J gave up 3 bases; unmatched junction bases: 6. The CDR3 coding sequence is TGTGCCAGCTCACCCCCGACAGGGGTTCACTATGGCTACACCTTC. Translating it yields CASSPPTGVHYGYTF. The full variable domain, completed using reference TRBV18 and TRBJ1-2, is NAGVMQNPRHLVRRRGQEARLRCSPMKGHSHVYWYRQLPEEGLKFMVYLQKENIIDESGMPKERFSAEFPKEGPSILRIQQVVRGDSAAYFCASSPPTGVHYGYTFGSGTRLTVV.

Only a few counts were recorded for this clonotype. The CDR3 nucleotides read TGCGCCAGCAGCTTGGCCTCAAGATCACCCCTCCACTTT. The encoded protein is CASSLASRSPLHF. The V call is TRBV5-1, the J call TRBJ1-6; no definite D call. Germline loops: CDR1 SGHRS, CDR2 YFSETQ. V was cut by 0 bases and J by 10 bases, with 8 bases left in between. The CDR3 contains 13 residues.

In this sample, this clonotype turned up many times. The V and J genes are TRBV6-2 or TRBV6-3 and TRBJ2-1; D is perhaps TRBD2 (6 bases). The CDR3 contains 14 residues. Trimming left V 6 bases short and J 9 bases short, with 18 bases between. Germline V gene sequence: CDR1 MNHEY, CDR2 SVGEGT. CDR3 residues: CASSSALRSGEQFF. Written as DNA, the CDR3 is TGTGCCAGCAGCAGCGCGCTACGTAGCGGTGAGCAGTTCTTC.

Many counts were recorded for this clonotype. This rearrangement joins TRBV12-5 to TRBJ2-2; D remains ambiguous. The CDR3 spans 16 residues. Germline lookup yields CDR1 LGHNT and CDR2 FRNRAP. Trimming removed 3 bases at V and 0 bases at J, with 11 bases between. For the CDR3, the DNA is TGTGCTAGTGGTTTAATACTGGCCGCGAACACCGGGGAGCTGTTTTTT. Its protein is CASGLILAANTGELFF.

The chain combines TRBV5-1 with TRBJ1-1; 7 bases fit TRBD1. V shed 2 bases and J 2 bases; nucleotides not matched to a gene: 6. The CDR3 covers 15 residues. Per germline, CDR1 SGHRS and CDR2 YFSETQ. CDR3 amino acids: CASSLMGQINTEAFF. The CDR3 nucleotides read TGCGCCAGCAGCTTAATGGGACAGATTAACACTGAAGCTTTCTTT.

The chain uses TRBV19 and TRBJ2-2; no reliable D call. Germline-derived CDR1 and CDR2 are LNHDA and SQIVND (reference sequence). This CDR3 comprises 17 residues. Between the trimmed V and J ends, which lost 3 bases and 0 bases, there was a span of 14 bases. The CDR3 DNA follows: TGTGCCAGTAGTATTGTAGCCCGGGCCACGAACACCGGGGAGCTGTTTTTT. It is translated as CASSIVARATNTGELFF.

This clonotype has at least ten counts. The CDR3 DNA reads as TGTGCCAGCAGCCCCAGAAGGCTAGCGGGAGTTTCAGATACGCAGTATTTT. As protein: CASSPRRLAGVSDTQYF. J is TRBJ2-3 and V is TRBV27; 10 nucleotides agree with TRBD2. V lost 6 bases to trimming and J lost 4 bases; unmatched junction nucleotides: 13. Germline V gives CDR1 MNHEY, CDR2 SMNVEV (reference sequence). The CDR3 is 17 residues long.

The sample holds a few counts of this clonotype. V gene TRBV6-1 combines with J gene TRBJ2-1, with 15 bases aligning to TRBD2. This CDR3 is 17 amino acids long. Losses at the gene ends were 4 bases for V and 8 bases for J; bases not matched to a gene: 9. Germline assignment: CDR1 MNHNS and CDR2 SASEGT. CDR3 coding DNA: TGTGCCAGCAGTGTACTCCGGGGACTAGCGGGAGGCTATGAGCAGTTCTTC. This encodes CASSVLRGLAGGYEQFF.

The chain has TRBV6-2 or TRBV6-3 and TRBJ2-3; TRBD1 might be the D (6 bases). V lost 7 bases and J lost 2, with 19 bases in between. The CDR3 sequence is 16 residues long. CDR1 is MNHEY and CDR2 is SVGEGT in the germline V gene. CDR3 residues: CASKPSGTIYTDTQYF. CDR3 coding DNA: TGTGCCAGCAAACCGTCCGGGACAATCTACACAGATACGCAGTATTTT.

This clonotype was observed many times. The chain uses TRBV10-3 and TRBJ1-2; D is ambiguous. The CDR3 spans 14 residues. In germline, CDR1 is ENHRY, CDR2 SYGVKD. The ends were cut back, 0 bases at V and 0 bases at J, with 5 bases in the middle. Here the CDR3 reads CAISESQPNYGYTF. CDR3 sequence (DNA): TGTGCCATCAGTGAGTCACAGCCTAACTATGGCTACACCTTC.

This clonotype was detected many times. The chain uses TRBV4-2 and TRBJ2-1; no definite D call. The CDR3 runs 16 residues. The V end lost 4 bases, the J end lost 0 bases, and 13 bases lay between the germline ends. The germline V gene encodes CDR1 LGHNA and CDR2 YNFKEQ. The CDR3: CASSPWVRSSYNEQFF. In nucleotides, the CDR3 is TGTGCCAGCAGCCCGTGGGTCCGGAGCTCCTACAATGAGCAGTTCTTC.